This TCR beta chain was documented in a study of T cells in Graves' hyperthyroidism and ophthalmopathy (dated by TCRdb to between 2018 and 2021). As for the study more broadly: Peripheral blood was collected at initial diagnosis, before any treatment. In addition, the study compared T-cell repertoires in thyroid tissue and in blood from several Graves' hyperthyroidism patients. An independent validation cohort of 18 to 20 hyperthyroidism patients and about 16 patients who later progressed to ophthalmopathy tested prospective prediction of ophthalmopathy. The roughly 94 discovery patients were randomly split 7:3 into training and test sets. TCR Vbeta CDR3 sequencing of some 140 peripheral blood samples (over 40 ophthalmopathy, about 74 hyperthyroidism and roughly 17 progressor patients) is reported in the paper. After sampling, hyperthyroidism patients received methimazole starting at 30 mg daily, and ophthalmopathy patients received high-dose intravenous methylprednisolone. A discovery cohort of about a hundred patients, 43 with Graves' ophthalmopathy and about 58 with stable Graves' hyperthyroidism, was used to find distinguishing TCR V-J signatures.

On the study overall, not on this receptor specifically: A 13 V-J signature model separated ophthalmopathy from stable hyperthyroidism, with over 85% sensitivity and 81.08% specificity in cross-validation and 80%/75% in testing. Most expanded thyroid clonotypes (frequency above 0.001) were also detected in blood, a finding suggesting that blood repertoires may reflect thyroid immune responses. No statistical method was used to fix the sample size in advance, and group allocation was not hidden from the investigators. During validation, the model predicted progression to ophthalmopathy a median of approximately six months ahead of onset, with 70.59% sensitivity and less than 85% specificity.

This clonotype was seen just once. What antigen it recognizes has not been identified. The junction does not match germline at one end; this may be a read error. Amplification of TCR beta CDR3 regions was carried out from RNA transcripts. A first-round RT-PCR of the TCR CDR3 used the HTBI primer set with the Qiagen OneStep RT-PCR kit. The libraries were constructed in a second round of multiplex PCR and then size-selected and purified. The libraries were sequenced on an Illumina HiSeq2000 using paired-end 100 bp reads. Regarding the original processing steps: SOAPnuke was used to process the raw data, removing reads that contained adapters or uncalled bases, had a mean Phred below 15, or lacked an exact match to the constant primer or identifier. High-quality paired reads were merged using COPE v1.2.5, and each unique nucleotide sequence was defined as a clonotype. Clonotypes were aligned to IMGT TRBV, TRBD and TRBJ reference segments using MiTCR v1.1. Analysis was restricted to V-J combinations with a frequency above 0.0001, which covered about 99% of repertoires. The TCS score was defined as F50 (clonal expansion) divided by E x V (chaos), with BLOSUM62-based TCRdist calculated between CDR3 peptides within each V-J. Welch's t-statistics and random forest reduced 514 V-J features to 10 to 15, which were used in a naive Bayes classifier (R e1071). TCRdb handled the public reads itself, with Q25 trimming in fastp and clone calling in MiXCR, and kept productive beta chains. Records with the same CDR3 protein are collapsed into one entry carrying the most frequent genes and DNA. The V and J calls, along with clone size, are taken from TCRdb and not from the paper's own processing. For this sample the table gives a few hundred thousand distinct CDR3 sequences, of which 14% were detected only once. Clones ranked in the top ten supply roughly 5.7% of the sample.

Reading from cysteine to phenylalanine, the CDR3 counts 15 amino acids. Solely the CDR3 DNA is kept, with 45 bases framed from the first base. CDR1 LGHDT and CDR2 YNNKEL are derived from the germline V gene (reference sequence). Hyperthyroidism patients were newly diagnosed, with disease duration under 2 months, and aged 18 to 65 years. Patients with uncontrolled infections, other autoimmune diseases, pregnancy or lactation were excluded. Diagnoses were based on clinical symptoms, serum thyroxine and TRAb, thyroid ultrasound and orbital computed tomography. Blood from progressor patients was collected at the time of first diagnosis with hyperthyroidism, before any ophthalmopathy symptoms had appeared. PBMCs were isolated from about 10 ml of fresh peripheral blood by Ficoll-Paque density gradient centrifugation. Progressor patients were first diagnosed with Graves' hyperthyroidism and then developed ophthalmopathy during follow-up. Trizol reagent was used to extract total RNA, and RNA quality was then checked on an Agilent 2100 Bioanalyzer.

The sequence came from a woman in her 30s with Graves' hyperthyroidism that later progressed to Graves' ophthalmopathy. This sequence uses TRBV3-1 and TRBJ1-5; no D gene is confidently identified. The sample comprised blood. The CDR3 amino acid sequence is: CASSQAAYSNQPPHF. The DNA is TGTGCCAGCAGCCAAGCAGCGTATAGCAATCAGCCCCCGCATTTT. Here the CDR3 is joined to the reference TRBV3-1 and TRBJ1-5 genes, and the full variable domain is: DTAVSQTPKYLVTQMGNDKSIKCEQNLGHDTMYWYKQDSKKFLKIMFSYNNKELIINETVPNRFSPKSPDKAHLNLHINSLELGDSAVYFCASSQAAYSNQPPHFGDGTRLSIL.